Below are 32 T cell receptor beta chains sequenced from a single sample in a study of blood T cell repertoires in COVID-19. Sequencing used immunoSEQ multiplex PCR; TCRdb keeps in-frame clones, though not all of them. The sample yields a few hundred thousand clones, roughly 85% seen once. The specimen sequenced was peripheral blood. The receptors originated from a human donor in a cohort sampled during active COVID-19.

This chain links TRBV24-1 with TRBJ2-2; the match to TRBD1 covers 8 bases. The CDR3 runs to 15 residues. CDR1 KGHDR and CDR2 SFDVKD come from the germline V gene. V lost 8 bases to trimming and J lost 0 bases; unmatched junction nucleotides: 4. The CDR3 DNA sequence: TGTGCCACCAACTCGGGACAGGCGAACACCGGGGAGCTGTTTTTT. It codes for CATNSGQANTGELFF.

V usage is TRBV6-5 and J usage is TRBJ1-2, with unresolved D. The V end lost 5 bases, the J end lost 5 bases, and 18 bases lay between the germline ends. CDR3 size: 15 residues. Germline CDR1 is MNHEY and CDR2 is SVGAGI. CDR3 DNA: TGTGCCAGCAGTCCTACTACAACGAGTTTATATGGCTACACCTTC. It translates to CASSPTTTSLYGYTF.

This clone was seen more than once but under ten times. The rearrangement joins TRBV5-1 to TRBJ2-1, with 12 bases that match TRBD2. Germline trimming cut 2 bases from V and 0 bases from J; bases unmatched to any gene: 9. Looked up from germline, CDR1 is SGHRS and CDR2 is YFSETQ. The CDR3 sequence is 19 residues long. The CDR3, as DNA: TGCGCCAGCAGCTTCCTCTTAAAGACTAGCGGGAGCTCCTACAATGAGCAGTTCTTC. Translated: CASSFLLKTSGSSYNEQFF.

This sequence joins TRBV24-1 and TRBJ2-2, with D tentatively TRBD2 (5 bases). The CDR3 consists of 16 residues. The V gene's germline CDR1 is KGHDR and CDR2 SFDVKD. Trimming left V 5 bases short and J 4 bases short, with 16 bases between. The CDR3 reads CATSATGRAGTGELFF. In DNA form, the CDR3 reads TGTGCCACCAGTGCGACTGGGCGGGCGGGCACCGGGGAGCTGTTTTTT.

The chain has TRBV6-4 and TRBJ1-2, with D perhaps TRBD1 (5 bases). There are 14 residues in the CDR3. CDR1 is MRHNA and CDR2 is SNTAGT in the germline V gene. Trimming pared 5 bases from V and 9 bases from J, leaving 19 bases between. Written as DNA, the CDR3 is TGTGCCAGCAGTTCGGACACGGGAGGTCTGCGCTACACCTTC. Translating it yields CASSSDTGGLRYTF.

The J gene is TRBJ1-1, the V gene TRBV27; D is uncertain. V was pared by 2 bases and J by 1 base, with 11 bases between. CDR3 length: 15 amino acids. CDR1 MNHEY and CDR2 SMNVEV come from the germline V gene (reference sequence). The CDR3 coding sequence is TGTGCCAGCAGTTTAGTCGGGAAAGGGAACACTGAAGCTTTCTTT. Translation: CASSLVGKGNTEAFF.

This chain joins TRBV3-1 (or the pseudogene TRBV3-2) and TRBJ1-1; no definite D call. This CDR3 has 14 residues. Germline values: CDR1 LGHDT, CDR2 YNNKEL (reference sequence). V was trimmed by 11 bases and J by 4 bases, leaving 20 bases between them. The CDR3 region is CAALPSHGGTEAFF. CDR3 sequence (DNA): TGTGCCGCCCTCCCGTCCCATGGAGGCACTGAAGCTTTCTTT.

This chain links TRBV6-1 with TRBJ1-6, with 8 bases that match TRBD1. V gave up 1 base and J gave up 0 bases; unmatched junction bases: 14. Looked up from germline, CDR1 is MNHNS and CDR2 is SASEGT. This CDR3 spans 21 amino acids. The DNA of the CDR3 is TGTGCCAGCAGTGAAGGACGTAGAGGACAGGGAGAAGGCTCCTATAATTCACCCCTCCACTTT. This codes for CASSEGRRGQGEGSYNSPLHF.

This clone was seen only once. The gene calls are TRBV3-1 (or the pseudogene TRBV3-2) and TRBJ1-1, with TRBD1 matching 9 bases. J lost 4 bases, V lost 0 bases, and 12 bases had no gene match. This CDR3 spans 18 amino acids. Per the germline V gene, CDR1 is LGHDT and CDR2 is YNNKEL (reference sequence). CDR3 nucleotides: TGTGCCAGCAGCCAAGAGGCCGGTTACAGGGGGCGCGGCACTGAAGCTTTCTTT. The encoded protein is CASSQEAGYRGRGTEAFF.

Notes on this clone: At one end the junction does not follow the germline gene, possibly because of a read error. Distinct nucleotide sequences in the sample also encode this CDR3. The CDR3 coding sequence is TGTGCCAGCAGTTTAGCGGGGGGGACCTACGAGCAGTACTTC. Translated, it gives CASSLAGGTYEQYF. The chain employs TRBV7-9 and TRBJ2-7; 11 bases line up with TRBD2. This CDR3 comprises 14 residues. Germline-derived CDR1 and CDR2 are SEHNR and FQNEAQ (reference sequence).

This rearrangement joins TRBV6-1 to TRBJ2-7; D gene unclear. CDR1 is MNHNS, CDR2 SASEGT, per germline. The CDR3 contains 13 residues. V was cut by 2 bases and J by 5 bases, with 10 bases left in between. The CDR3 protein is CASSERGSDEQYF. The CDR3 coding sequence is TGTGCCAGCAGTGAAAGAGGCAGCGACGAGCAGTACTTC.

This clone was found once. J is TRBJ2-2 and V is TRBV2; D possibly corresponds to TRBD1 (5 bases). The CDR3 spans 13 residues. CDR1 and CDR2 from the germline V gene are SNHLY and FYNNEI. Trimming removed 6 bases at V and 4 bases at J, with 9 bases between. CDR3 loop: CASRERGTGELFF. The CDR3 DNA sequence: TGTGCCAGCAGAGAAAGGGGCACCGGGGAGCTGTTTTTT.

This clone has just one count. This sample includes further DNA sequences coding for the same CDR3. The chain links TRBV6-1 to TRBJ2-2; 9 bases align to TRBD2. CDR1 and CDR2 from the germline V gene are MNHNS and SASEGT. The length of the CDR3 is 18 residues. J gave up 0 bases and V 0 bases, and 5 bases lay outside the gene matches. DNA for the CDR3: TGTGCCAGCAGTGAAGCCCTTAGCGGGGGCGCGAACACCGGGGAGCTGTTTTTT. This translates into CASSEALSGGANTGELFF.

This sequence joins TRBV5-1 and TRBJ2-2; D is unresolved. The V end lost 5 bases, the J end lost 0 bases, and 14 bases lay between the germline ends. The CDR3 length is 16 residues. CDR1 is SGHRS and CDR2 is YFSETQ in the germline V gene. The CDR3 bases are TGCGCCAGCAGACAGATACCGACCGCGAACACCGGGGAGCTGTTTTTT. As protein: CASRQIPTANTGELFF.

A single count supports this clone. The rearrangement uses TRBV10-2 and TRBJ1-2; tentatively, D is TRBD1 (5 bases). Germline CDR1 is WSHSY and CDR2 is SAAADI. V lost 2 bases, J lost 3 bases, and 13 bases lay in between. This CDR3 is 15 amino acids long. CDR3 region: CASSENRGEDYGYTF. The CDR3 bases are TGCGCCAGCAGTGAGAATCGAGGGGAGGACTATGGCTACACCTTC.

This chain links TRBV24-1 with TRBJ2-3; possible D gene TRBD1, 6 bases. Germline V lookup: CDR1 KGHDR, CDR2 SFDVKD. This CDR3 comprises 15 residues. V was trimmed by 7 bases and J by 0 bases, leaving 13 bases between them. This chain's CDR3 is CATRPSTGSTDTQYF. The DNA of the CDR3 is TGTGCCACCAGACCCTCCACAGGGAGCACAGATACGCAGTATTTT.

V usage is TRBV6-5 and J usage is TRBJ1-2; 10 bases map to TRBD1. J gave up 9 bases and V 1 base, and 5 bases lay outside the gene matches. Looked up from germline, CDR1 is MNHEY and CDR2 is SVGAGI. This CDR3 is built from 14 residues. The CDR3 nucleotides read TGTGCCAGCAGTTACTTTGGGACAGGGGAGCGCTACACCTTC. This encodes CASSYFGTGERYTF.

The rearrangement joins TRBV2 to TRBJ2-7; 11 bases are a match to TRBD1. This CDR3 is built from 15 residues. Germline assignment: CDR1 SNHLY and CDR2 FYNNEI. J was trimmed by 2 bases and V by 3 bases; bases with no gene match: 3. The CDR3 sequence: CASSEDRGPTYEQYF. The CDR3 DNA follows: TGTGCCAGCAGTGAGGACAGGGGGCCCACCTACGAGCAGTACTTC.

This chain joins TRBV6-6 and TRBJ2-1; D not resolved. This CDR3 spans 13 amino acids. Germline loops: CDR1 MNHNY, CDR2 SVGAGI (reference sequence). Trimming shortened V by 4 bases and J by 7 bases, and 11 bases separated the two germline ends. CDR3 nucleotide sequence: TGTGCCAGCAGTTTTCTAAATGGTAATGAGCAGTTCTTC. Its translation is CASSFLNGNEQFF.

The chain has TRBV25-1 and TRBJ1-1, with D unclear. The CDR3 runs 15 residues. Trimming took 1 base from V and 4 from J, leaving 13 bases between them. Germline CDR1 MGHDK, CDR2 SYGVNS. CDR3 DNA sequence: TGTGCCAGCAGTGAATCTGGGCAGGTGGGCACTGAAGCTTTCTTT. Translated, it gives CASSESGQVGTEAFF.

This chain connects TRBV7-6 to TRBJ2-7; 7 bases match TRBD1. Germline V gene lookup returns CDR1 SGHVS and CDR2 FNYEAQ. The V and J ends lost 0 bases and 3 bases, in that order; junction bases with no gene match: 5. This CDR3 has 15 residues. CDR3 DNA: TGTGCCAGCAGCTTAGCGCGACAGGGCGGCTACGAGCAGTACTTC. This codes for CASSLARQGGYEQYF.

The J gene is TRBJ1-2, the V gene TRBV6-5; maybe TRBD1 (6 bases). The CDR3 runs 14 residues. Germline V gives CDR1 MNHEY, CDR2 SVGAGI. V dropped 5 bases and J dropped 0 bases, with 10 bases sitting between them. CDR3: CASSLRTANYGYTF. CDR3 sequence (DNA): TGTGCCAGCAGTCTCAGGACAGCTAACTATGGCTACACCTTC.

This chain connects TRBV7-9 to TRBJ2-7; possibly TRBD2 for D (6 bases). This CDR3 spans 14 amino acids. Germline values: CDR1 SEHNR, CDR2 FQNEAQ (reference sequence). Trimming pared 2 bases from V and 0 bases from J, leaving 8 bases between. Here the CDR3 reads CASSLTGDSYEQYF. The CDR3 DNA reads TGTGCCAGCAGCTTAACGGGGGACTCCTACGAGCAGTACTTC.

This chain links TRBV2 with TRBJ2-3, with 10 nucleotides matching TRBD2. The CDR3 sequence is 15 residues long. V shed 8 bases, J shed 3 bases, and the junction held 8 bases outside the gene matches. The germline V gene has CDR1 SNHLY and CDR2 FYNNEI. For the CDR3, the DNA is TGTGCCAGCCGCCTAGCGGGGGCAGGGACAGATACGCAGTATTTT. Amino acids: CASRLAGAGTDTQYF.

This clone was observed a few times. J is TRBJ2-3 and V is TRBV24-1; D may be TRBD1 (5 bases). This CDR3 spans 14 amino acids. Per the germline V gene, CDR1 is KGHDR and CDR2 is SFDVKD. Trimming pared 6 bases from V and 2 bases from J, leaving 11 bases between. The CDR3 DNA reads TGTGCCACCAGTCGTACAGGCCACACAGATACGCAGTATTTT. It codes for CATSRTGHTDTQYF.

This sequence joins TRBV24-1 and TRBJ2-2, with 8 bases matching TRBD2. V shed 4 bases and J 7 bases; nucleotides not matched to a gene: 13. Looked up from germline, CDR1 is KGHDR and CDR2 is SFDVKD. This CDR3 contains 17 residues. Here the CDR3 reads CATSEQTGGRMDGELFF. The CDR3 DNA sequence: TGTGCCACCAGTGAACAGACGGGGGGGCGCATGGACGGGGAGCTGTTTTTT.

This clone is a singleton in its sample. The CDR3 loop is CASSLKRVADTQYF. The CDR3 DNA reads as TGTGCCAGCAGCTTGAAGCGGGTGGCAGATACGCAGTATTTT. The chain carries TRBV5-8 and TRBJ2-3; tentative D call: TRBD2 (6 bases). The germline V and J ends were trimmed by 1 base and 4 bases, with 10 bases remaining between them. CDR1 is SGHTS, CDR2 YDEGEE, per germline. This CDR3 is built from 14 residues.

V and J are TRBV9 and TRBJ2-6, with 8 bases fitting TRBD2. CDR1 is SGDLS and CDR2 is YYNGEE in the germline V gene. The CDR3 totals 17 residues. V trimming: 3 bases; J trimming: 4 bases; junction bases outside the gene matches: 9. The CDR3 bases are TGTGCCAGCAGCGAACGACTAGCGCCTTCCGGGGCCAACGTCCTGACTTTC. Its translation is CASSERLAPSGANVLTF.

The chain carries TRBV7-9 and TRBJ1-5; 7 nucleotides agree with TRBD1. The germline gives CDR1 SEHNR, CDR2 FQNEAQ (reference sequence). J gave up 7 bases and V 5 bases, and 11 bases lay outside the gene matches. The CDR3 length is 15 residues. This CDR3 reads CASSLGGGEEQPQHF. In DNA, the CDR3 is TGTGCCAGCAGCCTAGGAGGGGGCGAAGAACAGCCCCAGCATTTT.

V and J are TRBV6-1 and TRBJ1-2, with 7 bases aligning to TRBD1. The CDR3 is made up of 14 amino acids. The trim removed 0 bases at V and 6 bases at J, leaving 4 bases unmatched. Germline CDR1 is MNHNS and CDR2 is SASEGT. The CDR3 protein is CASSEATGFNGYTF. Written as DNA, the CDR3 is TGTGCCAGCAGTGAAGCGACAGGGTTTAATGGCTACACCTTC.

Only one count was recorded for this clone. J is TRBJ2-3 and V is TRBV3-1 (or the pseudogene TRBV3-2), with 10 bases that match TRBD2. With V trimmed by 1 base and J by 1 base, 5 bases remained unmatched. Germline loops: CDR1 LGHDT, CDR2 YNNKEL (reference sequence). This CDR3 comprises 17 residues. CDR3 sequence: CASSQGASGGRTDTQYF. CDR3 nucleotides: TGTGCCAGCAGCCAAGGGGCTAGCGGGGGCCGCACAGATACGCAGTATTTT.

The V and J genes are TRBV19 and TRBJ2-1; D remains unclear. There are 15 residues in the CDR3. V dropped 1 base and J dropped 5 bases, with 12 bases sitting between them. Germline CDR1 reads LNHDA; CDR2 reads SQIVND (reference sequence). CDR3 region: CASSIGWVLDNEQFF. CDR3 DNA sequence: TGTGCCAGTAGTATAGGATGGGTTCTAGACAATGAGCAGTTCTTC.